What follows describes a single TCR beta chain. Source study methods: Scientists estimated how many nucleated cells there were by amplifying reference gene primers. Sequencing was performed with immunoSEQ multiplex PCR; in TCRdb, only in-frame clones are kept and a portion is missing. The V and J calls and the clone size are those of that table, but D and trimming were determined from the DNA. The repertoire holds 70,000 to 100,000 clones, roughly 80% seen once, with around 16% in the top ten. This specimen comes from a study of blood T cell repertoires in COVID-19. Study at large: COVID-19 samples collected from the United States, Italy and Spain covered acute and convalescent phases. The cDNA or gDNA used as material had been derived from T cells, B-cell-depleted T cells, or PBMCs.

The V gene lost 6 bases and the J gene lost 7 bases, with 21 bases spanning the gap. This CDR3 is built from 15 residues. The germline CDR1 and CDR2 sequences are LNHDA and SQIVND (reference sequence). The rearrangement links TRBV19 to TRBJ1-1; D is uncertain. Sequenced input: peripheral blood. The receptor comes from a woman aged 80 or older with acute or convalescent COVID-19. In DNA, the CDR3 is TGTGCCAGTAGGGATTGGATCGGGGAAGACCGTGAAGCTTTCTTT. Amino acids: CASRDWIGEDREAFF.